This T cell receptor beta chain was sequenced for a study of T cell responses to AZD1222 COVID-19 vaccine. Whole-study findings and limits: Females outnumbered males among donors, who were mostly white British; clonal diversity was possibly underestimated. Spike-specific TCR breadth and depth were elevated following two AZD1222 doses.

The CDR3 is 16 residues long. Germline assignment: CDR1 SEHNR and CDR2 FQNEAQ (reference sequence). The ends lost 4 bases at V and 7 bases at J; junction bases unmatched: 12. On this clone itself: Its antigen is unidentified.

TCRdb keeps only in-frame clones here, not all; method: immunoSEQ multiplex PCR. The sample has around 87,000 clones, roughly 93% seen once. This chain uses TRBV7-9 with TRBJ1-1; 10 bases agree with TRBD1. The specimen was peripheral blood, collected on day 0 of AZD1222 vaccination. This sequence originates from an adult in good health. For the CDR3, the DNA is TGTGCCAGCAGCTCGTACCCCCGGGACAGGGGTATTGAAGCTTTCTTT. Its translation is CASSSYPRDRGIEAFF.